The 23 T cell receptor beta chains below all came from one sample that was sequenced in a study of control samples from healthy donors and cancer patients. Profiling relied on immunoSEQ multiplex PCR, and the TCRdb table lists in-frame clones only, not all of them. The table records around 250,000 clones, approximately 80% of them present only once. The specimen sequenced was PBMCs. The receptors were sampled from a woman aged 55-70 years with lung cancer.

This rearrangement joins TRBV24-1 to TRBJ2-1; no reliable D call. This CDR3 contains 14 residues. Germline V gives CDR1 KGHDR, CDR2 SFDVKD. The ends were cut back, 5 bases at V and 5 bases at J, with 12 bases in the middle. CDR3 region: CATSASPLHNEQFF. Here the CDR3 DNA reads TGTGCCACCAGTGCCTCCCCCCTTCACAATGAGCAGTTCTTC.

The chain links TRBV15 to TRBJ2-1; 7 nucleotides agree with TRBD1. V was clipped by 5 bases and J by 3 bases; unmatched bases: 7. The CDR3 contains 15 residues. Germline CDR1 and CDR2: LNHNV and YYDKDF (reference sequence). The CDR3 sequence: CATSRQGPSYNEQFF. DNA for the CDR3: TGTGCCACCAGCCGACAGGGCCCTAGCTACAATGAGCAGTTCTTC. Complete variable domain (other parts from reference TRBV15 and TRBJ2-1): DAMVIQNPRYQVTQFGKPVTLSCSQTLNHNVMYWYQQKSSQAPKLLFHYYDKDFNNEADTPDNFQSRRPNTSFCFLDIRSPGLGDTAMYLCATSRQGPSYNEQFFGPGTRLTVL.

This chain links TRBV5-5 with TRBJ1-4; D may be TRBD1 (5 bases). The CDR3 runs to 16 residues. The V end was cut by 0 bases, the J end by 9 bases, with 18 bases between. Germline-derived CDR1 and CDR2 are SGHKS and YYEKEE (reference sequence). The CDR3 spells CASSLAGTPSAQKLFF. As DNA, the CDR3 is TGTGCCAGCAGCTTGGCCGGGACCCCCTCCGCGCAAAAACTGTTTTTT.

The V call is TRBV3-1 (or the pseudogene TRBV3-2), the J call TRBJ2-1, with 7 bases matching TRBD2. Germline loops: CDR1 LGHDT, CDR2 YNNKEL (reference sequence). The trim removed 1 base at V and 7 bases at J, leaving 10 bases unmatched. There are 16 residues in the CDR3. The CDR3 DNA reads TGTGCCAGCAGCCAAGTAAGGCTAGCGGCGGGGAATGAGCAGTTCTTC. Protein product: CASSQVRLAAGNEQFF.

This chain uses TRBV10-3 with TRBJ1-2; 8 bases are a match to TRBD1. CDR3 length: 15 residues. J was trimmed by 3 bases and V by 7 bases; bases with no gene match: 10. Germline values: CDR1 ENHRY, CDR2 SYGVKD. The CDR3 loop reads CAINGQGISYYGYTF. CDR3 coding DNA: TGTGCCATCAACGGACAGGGAATAAGTTACTATGGCTACACCTTC.

The rearrangement links TRBV5-8 to TRBJ2-7; TRBD2 is a possible D gene (5 bases). The V gene lost 4 bases and the J gene lost 2 bases, with 10 bases spanning the gap. The germline V gene encodes CDR1 SGHTS and CDR2 YDEGEE. This CDR3 has 13 residues. CDR3 DNA: TGTGCCAGCAGCCTCCTCGGGGCCTACGAGCAGTACTTC. Amino acids: CASSLLGAYEQYF. The whole variable domain, remainder taken from reference TRBV5-8 and TRBJ2-7, is EAGVTQSPTHLIKTRGQQATLRCSPISGHTSVYWYQQALGLGLQFLLWYDEGEERNRGNFPPRFSGRQFPNYSSELNVNALELEDSALYLCASSLLGAYEQYFGPGTRLTVT.

For the CDR3, the DNA is TGTGCCAGCAGCTCACGGACAGGTCGGTCTGAAAAACTGTTTTTT. This translates into CASSSRTGRSEKLFF. This chain connects TRBV3-1 (or the pseudogene TRBV3-2) to TRBJ1-4; 7 bases line up with TRBD1. Germline lookup yields CDR1 LGHDT and CDR2 YNNKEL (reference sequence). V shed 5 bases and J 7 bases; nucleotides not matched to a gene: 10. This CDR3 contains 15 residues.

The sample holds a few counts of this clone. The CDR3 sequence is CASSLGPTSNQPQHF. DNA of the CDR3: TGTGCCAGCAGCTTAGGGCCGACAAGCAATCAGCCCCAGCATTTT. This chain links TRBV11-1 with TRBJ1-5; D unclear. The V end was cut by 1 base, the J end by 1 base, with 8 bases between. The CDR3 is made up of 15 amino acids. Per germline, CDR1 SGHAT and CDR2 FQDESV (reference sequence).

The rearrangement joins TRBV29-1 to TRBJ2-7; D remains ambiguous. CDR1 is SQVTM and CDR2 is ANQGSEA in the germline V gene. V lost 5 bases and J lost 6, with 17 bases in between. The CDR3 length is 13 residues. The DNA for the CDR3 is TGCAGCGTTTTGGGCCAGGTGGGGATCGAGCAGTACTTC. It encodes CSVLGQVGIEQYF.

The chain joins TRBV10-3 to TRBJ2-7; D gene uncertain. This CDR3 is 15 amino acids long. Germline assignment: CDR1 ENHRY and CDR2 SYGVKD. V lost 2 bases, J lost 3 bases, and 14 bases lay in between. CDR3 protein: CAISEGRVRSYEQYF. As DNA, the CDR3 is TGTGCCATCAGTGAGGGACGTGTTCGGAGCTACGAGCAGTACTTC.

The rearrangement links TRBV28 to TRBJ2-2; TRBD1 matches 7 bases. The ends lost 3 bases at V and 6 bases at J; junction bases unmatched: 10. The germline gives CDR1 MDHEN, CDR2 SYDVKM. The CDR3 runs 16 residues. The CDR3 nucleotides read TGTGCCAGCAGTTTCCGACAGGGTGGGAAGGCCGGGGAGCTGTTTTTT. This encodes CASSFRQGGKAGELFF.

This rearrangement joins TRBV10-3 to TRBJ2-5, with D uncertain. The CDR3 length is 11 residues. From germline, CDR1 is ENHRY and CDR2 SYGVKD. Deletions cut 4 bases from V and 4 bases from J, with 4 bases between. CDR3 nucleotide sequence: TGTGCCATCAGTGGCGGAGAGACCCAGTACTTC. Its translation: CAISGGETQYF.

CDR3 amino acids: CASSLAHEQFF. The DNA for the CDR3 is TGTGCCAGCAGCTTAGCCCATGAGCAGTTCTTC. V gene TRBV5-6 combines with J gene TRBJ2-1; D not certain. Trimming stripped 2 bases from V and 8 bases from J, with 5 bases between. This CDR3 has 11 amino acids. Germline V gene sequence: CDR1 SGHDT, CDR2 YYEEEE.

Here the CDR3 DNA reads TGTGCCAGCAGCTTCGGGACTAGCGGTAGCACAGATACGCAGTATTTT. Translating it yields CASSFGTSGSTDTQYF. The rearrangement links TRBV7-9 to TRBJ2-3; 11 positions agree with TRBD2. This CDR3 spans 16 amino acids. Germline V gene lookup returns CDR1 SEHNR and CDR2 FQNEAQ (reference sequence). V was clipped by 3 bases and J by 0 bases; unmatched bases: 2.

The chain joins TRBV6-5 to TRBJ2-2; D not certain. Germline-derived CDR1 and CDR2 are MNHEY and SVGAGI. This CDR3 contains 11 residues. The V and J ends lost 7 bases and 8 bases respectively, with 8 bases between them. Here the CDR3 reads CASIYSGELFF. Written as DNA, the CDR3 is TGTGCCAGCATCTACTCGGGGGAGCTGTTTTTT.

This chain's CDR3 is CASSEQGWDEQFF. CDR3 in DNA: TGTGCCAGTAGCGAACAGGGTTGGGATGAGCAGTTCTTC. The chain joins TRBV19 to TRBJ2-1; perhaps TRBD1 as D (6 bases). V lost 6 bases to trimming and J lost 8 bases, with 14 bases between them. The CDR3 loop spans 13 amino acids. The germline V gene has CDR1 LNHDA and CDR2 SQIVND (reference sequence).

The genes are TRBV2 and TRBJ1-1, with unresolved D. Germline V lookup: CDR1 SNHLY, CDR2 FYNNEI. V lost 6 bases, J lost 2 bases, and 10 bases lay in between. The CDR3 runs 13 residues. The CDR3 DNA reads as TGTGCCAGCAGCGGCTCAGGTAACACTGAAGCTTTCTTT. As protein: CASSGSGNTEAFF.

This chain links TRBV7-6 with TRBJ1-6, with D tentatively TRBD1 (6 bases). This CDR3 contains 14 residues. Trimming left V 0 bases short and J 7 bases short, with 7 bases between. CDR1 is SGHVS and CDR2 is FNYEAQ in the germline V gene. The DNA for the CDR3 is TGTGCCAGCAGCTTAGCTGGACAGAATTCACCCCTCCACTTT. The encoded protein is CASSLAGQNSPLHF. The full variable domain, completed using reference TRBV7-6 and TRBJ1-6, is GAGVSQSPRYKVTKRGQDVALRCDPISGHVSLYWYRQALGQGPEFLTYFNYEAQQDKSGLPNDRFSAERPEGSISTLTIQRTEQRDSAMYRCASSLAGQNSPLHFGNGTRLTVT.

The chain uses TRBV2 and TRBJ2-5; 8 nucleotides match TRBD1. CDR1 and CDR2 (germline): SNHLY, FYNNEI. This CDR3 contains 17 residues. V lost 6 bases to trimming and J lost 5 bases; unmatched junction nucleotides: 17. As DNA, the CDR3 is TGTGCCAGCAGCGACCAACTGACAGGGGACTTGTTGGAGACCCAGTACTTC. Its translation is CASSDQLTGDLLETQYF.

The V call is TRBV9, the J call TRBJ2-5; 9 bases are shared with TRBD1. The CDR3 extends over 14 amino acids. Trimming took 4 bases from V and 5 from J; bases not matched to a gene: 6. Per the germline V gene, CDR1 is SGDLS and CDR2 is YYNGEE. The CDR3 region is CASSPGQGGETQYF. CDR3 DNA: TGTGCCAGCAGCCCGGGACAGGGCGGTGAGACCCAGTACTTC.

The chain carries TRBV5-1 and TRBJ2-3; 9 bases are a match to TRBD1. CDR1 and CDR2 (germline): SGHRS, YFSETQ. This CDR3 comprises 15 residues. The junction had 5 bases not matched to a gene; V was cut back by 4 bases and J by 2 bases. CDR3 bases: TGCGCCAGCAGCCCGCGGACAGGGGCCACAGATACGCAGTATTTT. Amino acid sequence: CASSPRTGATDTQYF.

The chain joins TRBV18 to TRBJ2-5; D gene unclear. The germline V and J ends were trimmed by 3 bases and 3 bases, with 14 bases remaining between them. This CDR3 has 15 amino acids. Per the germline V gene, CDR1 is KGHSH and CDR2 is LQKENI. CDR3: CASSPIWAAKETQYF. CDR3 nucleotides: TGTGCCAGCTCACCGATATGGGCAGCGAAAGAGACCCAGTACTTC.

The chain carries TRBV18 and TRBJ2-4; D remains ambiguous. Germline CDR1 is KGHSH and CDR2 is LQKENI. Trimming removed 2 bases from V and 8 bases from J, with 7 bases in between. The CDR3 runs 12 residues. CDR3 nucleotides: TGTGCCAGCTCACCAACTCAAGACATTCAGTACTTC. Amino acids: CASSPTQDIQYF.